This T cell receptor beta chain was identified during a study of blood T cell repertoires in COVID-19. Study-wide context: There were acute and convalescent COVID-19 samples, and they came from the United States, Italy and Spain. In each case, the material was cDNA or gDNA derived from T cells, B-cell-depleted T cells, or PBMCs.

CDR1 and CDR2 from the germline V gene are SGHKS and YYEKEE (reference sequence). Trimming stripped 0 bases from V and 11 bases from J, with 13 bases between. The CDR3 length is 13 residues. Study processing details: Reference gene primer amplification gave estimated nucleated cell counts. Generated by immunoSEQ multiplex PCR, the TCRdb table keeps only in-frame clones and is missing some. D and trimming were read from the DNA, whereas the V and J calls and clone size are those reported in that table. Among approximately 130,000 clones listed, just over 75% were seen once. V gene TRBV5-5 combines with J gene TRBJ2-3, with D maybe TRBD1 (6 bases). The receptor was derived from a human donor in a cohort sampled during active COVID-19. The sample consisted of peripheral blood. The CDR3 sequence is CASSLEGTLRQYF. The CDR3 region has the DNA TGTGCCAGCAGCTTGGAAGGGACATTAAGGCAGTATTTT.